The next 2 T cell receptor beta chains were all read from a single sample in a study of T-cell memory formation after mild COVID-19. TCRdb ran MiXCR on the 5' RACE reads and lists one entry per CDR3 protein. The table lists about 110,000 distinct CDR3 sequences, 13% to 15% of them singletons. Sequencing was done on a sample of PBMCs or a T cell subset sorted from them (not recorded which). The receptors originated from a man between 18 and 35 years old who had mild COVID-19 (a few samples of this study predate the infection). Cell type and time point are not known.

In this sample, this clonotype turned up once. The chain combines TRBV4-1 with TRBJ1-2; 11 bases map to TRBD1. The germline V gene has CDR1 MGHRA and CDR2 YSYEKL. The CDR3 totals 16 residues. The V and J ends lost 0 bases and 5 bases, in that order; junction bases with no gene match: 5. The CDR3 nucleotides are TGCGCCAGCAGCCAAGAGAGTGGGACAGGGGGGTATGGCTACACCTTC. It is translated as CASSQESGTGGYGYTF.

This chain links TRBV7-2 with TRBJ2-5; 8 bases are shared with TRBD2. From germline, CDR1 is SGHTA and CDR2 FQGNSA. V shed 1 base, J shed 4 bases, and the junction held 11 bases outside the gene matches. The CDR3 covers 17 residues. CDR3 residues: CASSLVAGGLPLETQYF. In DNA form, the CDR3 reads TGTGCCAGCAGCTTAGTGGCGGGGGGTCTTCCCTTAGAGACCCAGTACTTC.